The clone carrying this T cell receptor (beta chain) was observed a single time. Its antigen is not known. This sample was included in a study of blood T cells in healthy people across ages. General study findings and limits: Higher diversity, along with more naive CD4+ cells, distinguished long-lived donors from aged donors.

A second PCR of 7 to 11 cycles used a sample-barcoded 5' primer and a J-beta primer mix. MiXCR, applied by TCRdb to the 5' RACE reads, yields one record per CDR3 protein. The sample contains hundreds of thousands of distinct CDR3 sequences, 40% to 50% of which appear only once. V lost 6 bases and J 8 bases, leaving 17 bases between the germline ends. This CDR3 has 14 residues. This chain uses TRBV12-3 or TRBV12-4 with TRBJ2-1, with a tentative D call TRBD1 (5 bases). The source of this sequence is a man aged 60 to 75 in good health. Sequenced: blood. The CDR3 spells CASSHDQGIDEQFF. The CDR3 DNA reads TGTGCCAGCAGCCACGACCAGGGCATAGATGAGCAGTTCTTC.